A single sample gave rise to the 7 T cell receptor beta chains below, sequenced in a study of T-cell memory formation after mild COVID-19 (dated by TCRdb to about 2021). The library was generated by 5' RACE. Sequencing used an Illumina NovaSeq 6000. TCRdb took the public reads, trimmed them with fastp at Q25, ran MiXCR for clone calling and kept in-frame beta chains. Records with the same CDR3 protein are collapsed into one entry carrying the most frequent genes and DNA. The sample records 250,000 to 400,000 distinct CDR3 sequences, 13% to 15% of which are singletons. The ten largest clonotypes hold around 20% of the sample. The specimen was PBMCs or a T cell subset sorted from them (not recorded which). The receptor set was obtained from a man between 18 and 35 years old who had mild COVID-19 (a few samples of this study predate the infection). The sample titles of this study are shuffled in the database, so cell type and time point are left out; the donor was told from shared clones.

Many counts were recorded for this clonotype. The gene calls are TRBV20-1 and TRBJ2-7; weak D call: TRBD2 (6 bases). Trimming pared 1 base from V and 2 bases from J, leaving 15 bases between. The length of the CDR3 is 15 residues. The germline gives CDR1 DFQATT, CDR2 SNEGSKA (reference sequence). CDR3 sequence reads: CSARGIRDSPYEQYF. The CDR3 coding sequence is TGCAGTGCTAGAGGGATCCGGGACTCTCCCTACGAGCAGTACTTC.

V and J are TRBV5-4 and TRBJ2-3; possibly TRBD1 or TRBD2 for D (5 bases each). The germline gives CDR1 SGHNT, CDR2 YYREEE (reference sequence). CDR3 length: 11 amino acids. V lost 7 bases to trimming and J lost 2 bases, with 5 bases between them. Here the CDR3 reads CASGTTDTQYF. CDR3 bases: TGTGCCAGCGGGACCACAGATACGCAGTATTTT.

The chain combines TRBV4-1 with TRBJ2-2; D is uncertain. The CDR3 is 15 amino acids. Trimming removed 2 bases at V and 8 bases at J, with 15 bases between. CDR1 and CDR2 (germline): MGHRA, YSYEKL. The CDR3 region has the DNA TGCGCCAGCAGCCAACCCACCCTGACCGGAGGGGAGCTGTTTTTT. It codes for CASSQPTLTGGELFF.

This clonotype was found a few times. The chain has TRBV4-3 and TRBJ2-7; weak D call: TRBD1 (6 bases). The germline V gene has CDR1 LGHNA and CDR2 YSLEER. V lost 0 bases and J lost 4, with 13 bases in between. The CDR3 has 15 residues. The chain's CDR3 is CASSQETGTQYEQYF. CDR3 coding DNA: TGCGCCAGCAGCCAAGAGACCGGGACACAATACGAGCAGTACTTC.

J is TRBJ1-1 and V is TRBV7-3; D is uncertain. The CDR3 length is 16 residues. The V end was cut by 5 bases, the J end by 0 bases, with 16 bases between. CDR1 and CDR2 (germline): SGHTA, FQGTGA. CDR3 sequence (DNA): TGTGCCAGCAGCCAATACCCCAGAGGGATGAACACTGAAGCTTTCTTT. Translated: CASSQYPRGMNTEAFF. The full variable domain, rest sourced from reference TRBV7-3 and TRBJ1-1, is GAGVSQTPSNKVTEKGKYVELRCDPISGHTALYWYRQSLGQGPEFLIYFQGTGAADDSGLPNDRFFAVRPEGSVSTLKIQRTERGDSAVYLCASSQYPRGMNTEAFFGQGTRLTVV.

The V and J genes are TRBV20-1 and TRBJ2-4, with D maybe TRBD2 (5 bases). The V gene lost 6 bases and the J gene lost 0 bases, with 18 bases spanning the gap. CDR1 and CDR2 (germline): DFQATT, SNEGSKA (reference sequence). This CDR3 spans 16 amino acids. The CDR3 region is CSAFALEDLAKNIQYF. Here the CDR3 DNA reads TGCAGTGCCTTTGCCCTGGAGGATCTAGCCAAAAACATTCAGTACTTC.

The table lists this clonotype with many counts. V is TRBV7-9 and J is TRBJ2-5; maybe TRBD1 (6 bases). Germline CDR1 SEHNR, CDR2 FQNEAQ (reference sequence). This CDR3 contains 15 residues. Trimming took off 5 bases at V and 1 base at J, with 14 bases between the two ends. CDR3 sequence: CASSLQTGPQETQYF. DNA for the CDR3: TGTGCCAGCAGCCTGCAGACAGGTCCCCAAGAGACCCAGTACTTC.